This T cell receptor (beta chain) is from a study of human T cells and chemical hapten exposure. This CDR3 has 12 residues. With 7 bases clipped from V and 4 bases from J, the junction kept 4 bases outside the gene matches. CDR1 and CDR2 (germline): SQVTM, ANQGSEA. The time point here: pre-sensitization, week 0. Treatment indicated: therapeutic diphenylcyclopropenone sensitization with weekly scalp DPC. This clonotype was detected many times. TCRdb recomputed calls from the RACE reads with MiXCR, one row per CDR3 protein. The sample lists 300,000 to 450,000 distinct CDR3 sequences; 5% to 6.5% were seen once.

This chain connects TRBV29-1 to TRBJ2-1, with TRBD1 matching 7 bases. Source: whole blood, taken in connection with sensitization to the hapten diphenylcyclopropenone (DPC). The clonotype originates from a woman in her forties or fifties with alopecia areata. Some clones in this sample may be carry-over from other donors' samples. CDR3: CSGRTGYNEQFF. DNA for the CDR3: TGCAGCGGCCGGACAGGTTACAATGAGCAGTTCTTC.